These 5 T cell receptor beta chains were all obtained from the same sample, sequenced in a study of blood T cell repertoires in COVID-19. Repertoires were generated with immunoSEQ multiplex PCR, while TCRdb's copy carries only in-frame clones and drops some. This repertoire shows 150,000 to 250,000 clones, roughly four fifths found once; its top ten account for 12%. The sequencing input was PBMCs or T cells enriched from blood (not recorded which). These TCRs come from a man in his forties who had recovered from COVID-19.

A few counts support this clone. The V gene is TRBV12-3 or TRBV12-4, the J gene TRBJ2-7; D unclear. V lost 2 bases, J lost 5 bases, and 7 bases lay in between. This CDR3 comprises 12 residues. The CDR3 region is CASSLQQNEQYF. In DNA form, the CDR3 reads TGTGCCAGCAGTTTACAACAAAACGAGCAGTACTTC.

The V gene is TRBV29-1, the J gene TRBJ2-2; 7 bases align to TRBD2. Trimming at V came to 5 bases and at J to 1 base, leaving 4 bases not matched to a gene. CDR3 length: 14 residues. Germline CDR1 SQVTM, CDR2 ANQGSEA. CDR3 protein: CSVSASGNTGELFF. The CDR3 DNA follows: TGCAGCGTTTCCGCTAGCGGGAACACCGGGGAGCTGTTTTTT.

CDR3 DNA sequence: TGTGCCAGCACGCCAGGGGTCCTCTACGAGCAGTACTTC. It yields the protein CASTPGVLYEQYF. The genes are TRBV28 and TRBJ2-7; a weak D match, TRBD1 (6 bases). CDR3 length: 13 residues. The germline V gene encodes CDR1 MDHEN and CDR2 SYDVKM. V was trimmed by 7 bases and J by 3 bases, leaving 13 bases between them.

This chain connects TRBV6-5 to TRBJ2-5, with TRBD2 matching 9 bases. Germline V gene data show CDR1 as MNHEY and CDR2 as SVGAGI. CDR3 length: 16 amino acids. The V and J ends lost 0 bases and 6 bases, in that order; junction bases with no gene match: 8. The CDR3 spells CASSYSASGVGKTQYF. As DNA, the CDR3 is TGTGCCAGCAGTTACTCTGCTAGCGGGGTGGGAAAGACCCAGTACTTC.

CDR3 sequence reads: CASSHSGTNNYGYTF. CDR3 nucleotides: TGTGCCAGCAGTCATTCCGGGACAAATAACTATGGCTACACCTTC. The gene calls are TRBV28 and TRBJ1-2, with a tentative D call TRBD1 (6 bases). The CDR3 loop spans 15 amino acids. The V gene's germline CDR1 is MDHEN and CDR2 SYDVKM. Trimming took 5 bases from V and 1 from J, leaving 14 bases between them.